Shown below are 26 T cell receptor beta chains from a single sample sequenced in a study of blood T cells in healthy people across ages. A second roughly 6 to 12 cycle PCR used barcoded and J-beta primers. TCRdb independently ran MiXCR on the 5' RACE reads; one entry per CDR3 protein. The table shows hundreds of thousands of distinct CDR3 sequences, with 25% to 30% occurring only once. This sample also appeared in a second study, on T cells of mothers and their children.

Sequenced sample: blood. These receptors were taken from a boy aged 10-17 years in good health.

There are many counts of this clonotype. The V gene is TRBV14, the J gene TRBJ2-7; no clear D. Trimming pared 1 base from V and 3 bases from J, leaving 4 bases between. In germline, CDR1 is SGHDN, CDR2 FVKESK. The CDR3 sequence is 12 residues long. CDR3 region: CASSQVVYEQYF. The DNA of the CDR3 is TGTGCCAGCAGCCAAGTCGTCTACGAGCAGTACTTC.

This clonotype was detected only a few times. V usage is TRBV3-1 and J usage is TRBJ2-1, with a weak D call TRBD2 (6 bases). Trimming removed 4 bases at V and 1 base at J, with 11 bases between. The CDR3 length is 15 residues. Germline V gene lookup returns CDR1 LGHDT and CDR2 YNNKEL (reference sequence). In DNA form, the CDR3 reads TGTGCCAGCAGCCGACTAGTACCTTCCTACAATGAGCAGTTCTTC. Its protein product is CASSRLVPSYNEQFF.

This chain connects TRBV20-1 to TRBJ2-7; D is perhaps TRBD1 or TRBD2 (5 bases each). The germline V gene encodes CDR1 DFQATT and CDR2 SNEGSKA (reference sequence). The V gene lost 2 bases and the J gene lost 2 bases, with 16 bases spanning the gap. The CDR3 runs to 15 residues. The DNA of the CDR3 is TGCAGTGCTAGATGGCCCCGGGACCGAACCTACGAGCAGTACTTC. It translates to CSARWPRDRTYEQYF.

This clonotype was observed a handful of times. The genes are TRBV19 and TRBJ1-1; weak D call: TRBD1 (6 bases). The CDR3 is made up of 14 amino acids. V gave up 5 bases and J gave up 3 bases, with 13 bases separating them. Germline V gene sequence: CDR1 LNHDA, CDR2 SQIVND (reference sequence). The CDR3 here is CASSVQGKDTEAFF. The CDR3 DNA reads TGTGCCAGTAGTGTACAGGGTAAGGACACTGAAGCTTTCTTT.

The genes are TRBV7-3 and TRBJ2-1, with D maybe TRBD1 (6 bases). The CDR3 totals 14 residues. Per germline, CDR1 SGHTA and CDR2 FQGTGA. V was pared by 9 bases and J by 0 bases, with 12 bases between. The CDR3 is CARHRANSYNEQFF. The CDR3 DNA reads TGTGCCAGACACAGGGCCAACTCCTACAATGAGCAGTTCTTC.

On this clonotype: Sequence at one end of the junction differs from germline and may be a read error. This sequence joins TRBV7-6 and TRBJ1-4, with no clear D. This CDR3 region has 13 residues. Germline CDR1 reads SGHVS; CDR2 reads FNYEAQ. In DNA, the CDR3 is TGCGCCAGCACCGGACTAATTGGGGAAAAACTGTTTTTT. This sequence encodes CASTGLIGEKLFF.

Ten or more counts support this clonotype. CDR3 loop: CATSWGGGNQETQYF. In DNA form, the CDR3 reads TGTGCCACCAGCTGGGGTGGGGGTAATCAAGAGACCCAGTACTTC. The chain joins TRBV15 to TRBJ2-5, with D perhaps being TRBD1 or TRBD2 (5 bases each). Between the trimmed V and J ends, which lost 5 bases and 2 bases, there was a span of 15 bases. CDR1 LNHNV and CDR2 YYDKDF come from the germline V gene (reference sequence). The CDR3 totals 15 residues.

In nucleotides, the CDR3 is TGTGCCAGCAGTCGCGCCTTGACAGGCCCGGGTACTGAAGCTTTCTTT. Its translation is CASSRALTGPGTEAFF. The chain links TRBV6-1 to TRBJ1-1; D perhaps matches TRBD1 (6 bases). The V gene lost 5 bases and the J gene lost 5 bases, with 21 bases spanning the gap. The CDR3 is made up of 16 amino acids. Germline loops: CDR1 MNHNS, CDR2 SASEGT.

The chain uses TRBV7-8 and TRBJ2-4; D is unresolved. V shed 3 bases and J shed 0 bases, with 12 bases lying between them. The CDR3 has 16 residues. Germline CDR1 reads SGHVS; CDR2 reads FQNEAQ. DNA for the CDR3: TGTGCCAGCAGCTTGGGTAGGGCCCTAGCCAAAAACATTCAGTACTTC. The encoded protein is CASSLGRALAKNIQYF.

In its sample, this clonotype was seen a few times. At one boundary the junction diverges from the germline segment, which might be a read error. V gene TRBV2 combines with J gene TRBJ2-7; weak D call: TRBD1 (5 bases). This CDR3 is 14 amino acids long. CDR1 is SNHLY, CDR2 FYNNEI, per germline. The CDR3: CASRDGRASYEQYF. The CDR3 coding sequence is TGTGCCAGCCGTGACGGCAGGGCCTCTTACGAGCAGTACTTC. The full variable domain, rest sourced from reference TRBV2 and TRBJ2-7, is EPEVTQTPSHQVTQMGQEVILRCVPISNHLYFYWYRQILGQKVEFLVSFYNNEISEKSEIFDDQFSVERPDGSNFTLKIRSTKLEDSAMYFCASRDGRASYEQYFGPGTRLTVT.

The rearrangement links TRBV29-1 to TRBJ2-1; TRBD1 matches 7 bases. V trimming: 5 bases; J trimming: 1 base; junction bases outside the gene matches: 14. This CDR3 is 17 amino acids long. Germline loops: CDR1 SQVTM, CDR2 ANQGSEA. The CDR3 protein is CSVYGTDNWGSYNEQFF. CDR3 in DNA: TGCAGCGTTTATGGGACAGACAATTGGGGGTCCTACAATGAGCAGTTCTTC.

This chain uses TRBV6-1 with TRBJ2-3; 9 bases match TRBD2. This CDR3 spans 16 amino acids. The germline gives CDR1 MNHNS, CDR2 SASEGT. The V and J ends lost 7 bases and 4 bases, in that order; junction bases with no gene match: 12. The CDR3 sequence is CASNLGLAGFADTQYF. The CDR3 DNA is TGTGCCAGCAATCTCGGTCTAGCGGGGTTTGCAGATACGCAGTATTTT.

This clonotype was seen at least ten times. CDR3 DNA: TGTGCCAGCAGCCCCTTCGGGAGGGTTCGTAATAATGAGCAGTTCTTC. The encoded protein is CASSPFGRVRNNEQFF. V gene TRBV7-2 combines with J gene TRBJ2-1; 8 bases align to TRBD2. Per germline, CDR1 SGHTA and CDR2 FQGNSA. The junction had 13 bases not matched to a gene; V was cut back by 5 bases and J by 7 bases. CDR3 length: 16 amino acids. Combining the CDR3 with reference TRBV7-2 and TRBJ2-1 gives the whole variable domain GAGVSQSPSNKVTEKGKDVELRCDPISGHTALYWYRQSLGQGLEFLIYFQGNSAPDKSGLPSDRFSAERTGGSVSTLTIQRTQQEDSAVYLCASSPFGRVRNNEQFFGPGTRLTVL.

This clonotype showed up many times. The chain employs TRBV4-2 and TRBJ2-3, with 12 bases that match TRBD2. V trimming: 5 bases; J trimming: 1 base; junction bases outside the gene matches: 4. Germline V gives CDR1 LGHNA, CDR2 YNFKEQ. This CDR3 has 16 amino acids. CDR3 coding DNA: TGTGCCAGCAGCTTAGGACTAGCGGGGCGCACAGATACGCAGTATTTT. It specifies CASSLGLAGRTDTQYF.

This clonotype has only a few counts. V and J are TRBV6-5 and TRBJ2-5; TRBD1 matches at 12 bases. The junction had 8 bases not matched to a gene; V was cut back by 2 bases and J by 4 bases. This CDR3 has 17 residues. From germline, CDR1 is MNHEY and CDR2 SVGAGI. CDR3 bases: TGTGCCAGCAGTTACACAAAGGGACAGGGGGCTCGAGAGACCCAGTACTTC. Encoded protein: CASSYTKGQGARETQYF.

This clonotype was detected only a few times. Germline and junction disagree at one end, which may indicate a read error. The chain has TRBV3-1 and TRBJ2-4; 11 nucleotides agree with TRBD2. CDR1 is LGHDT, CDR2 YNNKEL, per germline (reference sequence). The CDR3 runs to 16 residues. This chain's CDR3 is CASRQIAGGSKDIQYF. As DNA, the CDR3 is TGTGCCAGCAGACAGATAGCGGGGGGGTCCAAAGACATTCAGTACTTC.

V usage is TRBV15 and J usage is TRBJ1-1; D is unclear. The CDR3 has 14 residues. Trimming pared 3 bases from V and 0 bases from J, leaving 8 bases between. Germline CDR1 and CDR2: LNHNV and YYDKDF (reference sequence). The CDR3 sequence is CATSREALNTEAFF. The DNA for the CDR3 is TGTGCCACCAGCAGGGAAGCCTTGAACACTGAAGCTTTCTTT.

This clonotype was detected only a few times. V and J are TRBV14 and TRBJ2-7; TRBD2 aligns across 10 bases. From germline, CDR1 is SGHDN and CDR2 FVKESK. The V gene end was trimmed by 4 bases and the J gene end by 4 bases; junction bases not matched to a gene: 10. This CDR3 region has 16 residues. The CDR3 here is CASSLSGGAFGYEQYF. CDR3 nucleotides: TGTGCCAGCAGCCTCAGCGGGGGGGCCTTCGGATACGAGCAGTACTTC.

J is TRBJ2-4 and V is TRBV9, with a tentative D call TRBD2 (5 bases). The germline V and J ends were trimmed by 0 bases and 7 bases, with 8 bases remaining between them. The CDR3 length is 13 residues. The germline V gene encodes CDR1 SGDLS and CDR2 YYNGEE. CDR3 protein: CASSVDWRNIQYF. As DNA, the CDR3 is TGTGCCAGCAGCGTAGACTGGAGGAACATTCAGTACTTC.

The chain is built from TRBV5-1 and TRBJ2-5; 13 nucleotides agree with TRBD2. The CDR3 runs to 16 residues. V lost 5 bases to trimming and J lost 4 bases; unmatched junction nucleotides: 8. Germline V gene lookup returns CDR1 SGHRS and CDR2 YFSETQ. The CDR3 loop reads CASRDPLAGGRETQYF. In DNA form, the CDR3 reads TGCGCCAGCAGGGACCCACTAGCGGGGGGGCGAGAGACCCAGTACTTC.

V and J are TRBV7-3 and TRBJ2-1; 7 nucleotides line up with TRBD2. V lost 1 base to trimming and J lost 7 bases; unmatched junction nucleotides: 13. This CDR3 is built from 17 residues. Germline V gene lookup returns CDR1 SGHTA and CDR2 FQGTGA. CDR3 protein: CASSLRPLAGVMNEQFF. The CDR3 region has the DNA TGTGCCAGCAGCTTAAGGCCTTTGGCGGGGGTGATGAATGAGCAGTTCTTC. Variable domain in full (rest from reference TRBV7-3 and TRBJ2-1): GAGVSQTPSNKVTEKGKYVELRCDPISGHTALYWYRQSLGQGPEFLIYFQGTGAADDSGLPNDRFFAVRPEGSVSTLKIQRTERGDSAVYLCASSLRPLAGVMNEQFFGPGTRLTVL.

This clonotype turned up a few times. The chain employs TRBV12-3 or TRBV12-4 and TRBJ2-7, with D possibly being TRBD1 or TRBD2 (6 bases each). CDR3 length: 14 amino acids. Trimming removed 3 bases at V and 2 bases at J, with 11 bases between. CDR3 in DNA: TGTGCCAGCAGTTTTCGGGGGCCCACCTACGAGCAGTACTTC. It specifies CASSFRGPTYEQYF.

This chain links TRBV6-2 or TRBV6-3 with TRBJ2-1; weak D call: TRBD2 (6 bases). Trimming removed 6 bases at V and 8 bases at J, with 11 bases between. CDR1 and CDR2 (germline): MNHEY, SVGEGT. The CDR3 contains 12 residues. CDR3 nucleotides: TGTGCCAGCAGGGGACTTGACGATGAGCAGTTCTTC. Its protein is CASRGLDDEQFF.

The chain combines TRBV6-2 or TRBV6-3 with TRBJ2-7, with D maybe TRBD1 (5 bases). This CDR3 has 15 amino acids. The germline V gene encodes CDR1 MNHEY and CDR2 SVGEGT. V gave up 0 bases and J gave up 0 bases, with 9 bases separating them. DNA of the CDR3: TGTGCCAGCAGTTACTCGAACAGGATCTCCTACGAGCAGTACGTC. Translated, it gives CASSYSNRISYEQYV.

This clonotype has more than one count but fewer than ten. The chain couples TRBV7-6 to TRBJ2-2; possibly TRBD1 for D (6 bases). This CDR3 has 16 amino acids. Germline V gene lookup returns CDR1 SGHVS and CDR2 FNYEAQ. The V end lost 5 bases, the J end lost 2 bases, and 15 bases lay between the germline ends. This chain's CDR3 is CASSILTDSNTGELFF. CDR3 bases: TGTGCCAGCAGCATACTTACGGACAGTAACACCGGGGAGCTGTTTTTT.

V gene TRBV10-3 combines with J gene TRBJ2-5; 9 bases are shared with TRBD1. This CDR3 comprises 15 residues. V was clipped by 6 bases and J by 5 bases; unmatched bases: 10. Germline CDR1 ENHRY, CDR2 SYGVKD. CDR3 in amino acids: CAISPDRGFGETQYF. The CDR3 region has the DNA TGTGCCATCAGCCCAGACAGGGGGTTCGGGGAGACCCAGTACTTC.